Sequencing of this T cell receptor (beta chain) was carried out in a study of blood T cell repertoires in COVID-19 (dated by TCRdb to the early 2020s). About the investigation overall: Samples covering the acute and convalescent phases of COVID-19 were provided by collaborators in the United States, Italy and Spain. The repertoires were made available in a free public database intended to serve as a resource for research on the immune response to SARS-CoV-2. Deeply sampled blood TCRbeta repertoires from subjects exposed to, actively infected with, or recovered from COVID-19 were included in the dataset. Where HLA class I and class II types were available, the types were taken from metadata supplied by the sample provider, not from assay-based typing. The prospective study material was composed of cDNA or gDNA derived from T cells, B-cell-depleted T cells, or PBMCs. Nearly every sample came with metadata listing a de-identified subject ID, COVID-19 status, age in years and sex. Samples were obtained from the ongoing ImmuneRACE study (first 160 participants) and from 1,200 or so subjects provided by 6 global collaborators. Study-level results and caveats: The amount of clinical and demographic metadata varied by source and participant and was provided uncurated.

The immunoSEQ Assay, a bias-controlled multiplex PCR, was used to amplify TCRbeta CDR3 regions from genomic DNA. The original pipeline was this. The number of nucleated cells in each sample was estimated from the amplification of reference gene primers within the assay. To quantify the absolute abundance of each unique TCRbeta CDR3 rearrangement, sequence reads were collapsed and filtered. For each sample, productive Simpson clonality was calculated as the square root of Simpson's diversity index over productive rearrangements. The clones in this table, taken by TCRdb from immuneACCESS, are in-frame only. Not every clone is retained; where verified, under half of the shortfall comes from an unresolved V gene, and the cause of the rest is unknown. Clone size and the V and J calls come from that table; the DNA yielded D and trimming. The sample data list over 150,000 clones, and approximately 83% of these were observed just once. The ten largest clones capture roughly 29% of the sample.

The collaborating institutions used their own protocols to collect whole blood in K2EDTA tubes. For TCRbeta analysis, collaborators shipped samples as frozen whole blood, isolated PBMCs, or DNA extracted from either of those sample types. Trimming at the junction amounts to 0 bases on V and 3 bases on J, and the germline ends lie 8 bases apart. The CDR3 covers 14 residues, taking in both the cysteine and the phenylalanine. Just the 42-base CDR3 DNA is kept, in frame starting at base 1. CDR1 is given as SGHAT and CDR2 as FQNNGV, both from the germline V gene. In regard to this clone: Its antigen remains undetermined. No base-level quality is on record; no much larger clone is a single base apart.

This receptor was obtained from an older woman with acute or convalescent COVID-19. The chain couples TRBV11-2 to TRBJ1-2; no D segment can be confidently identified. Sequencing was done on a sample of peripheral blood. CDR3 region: CASSLDLAYYGYTF. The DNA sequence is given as TGTGCCAGCAGCTTAGATCTGGCCTACTATGGCTACACCTTC.